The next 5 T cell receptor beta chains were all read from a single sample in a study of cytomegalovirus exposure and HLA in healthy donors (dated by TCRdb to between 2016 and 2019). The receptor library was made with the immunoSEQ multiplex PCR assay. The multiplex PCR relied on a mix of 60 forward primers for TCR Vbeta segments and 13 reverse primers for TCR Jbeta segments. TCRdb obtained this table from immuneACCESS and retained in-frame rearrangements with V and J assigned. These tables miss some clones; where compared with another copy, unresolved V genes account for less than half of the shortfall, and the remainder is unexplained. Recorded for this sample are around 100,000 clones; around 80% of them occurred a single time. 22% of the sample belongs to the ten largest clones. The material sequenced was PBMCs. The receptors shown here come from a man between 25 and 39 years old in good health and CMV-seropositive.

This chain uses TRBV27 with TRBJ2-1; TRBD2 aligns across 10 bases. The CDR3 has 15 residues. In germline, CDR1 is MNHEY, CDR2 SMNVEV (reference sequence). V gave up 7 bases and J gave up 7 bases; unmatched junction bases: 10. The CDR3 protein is CASTDSGGAFNEQFF. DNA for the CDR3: TGTGCCAGCACCGACAGCGGGGGGGCCTTTAATGAGCAGTTCTTC.

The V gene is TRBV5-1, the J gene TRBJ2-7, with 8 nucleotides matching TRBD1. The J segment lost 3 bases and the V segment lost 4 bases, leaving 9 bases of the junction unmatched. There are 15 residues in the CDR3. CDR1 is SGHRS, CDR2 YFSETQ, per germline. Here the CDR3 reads CASSPRQGRGYEQYF. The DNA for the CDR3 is TGCGCCAGCAGCCCCCGACAGGGGAGAGGCTACGAGCAGTACTTC. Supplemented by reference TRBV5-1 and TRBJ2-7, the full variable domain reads KAGVTQTPRYLIKTRGQQVTLSCSPISGHRSVSWYQQTPGQGLQFLFEYFSETQRNKGNFPGRFSGRQFSNSRSEMNVSTLELGDSALYLCASSPRQGRGYEQYFGPGTRLTVT.

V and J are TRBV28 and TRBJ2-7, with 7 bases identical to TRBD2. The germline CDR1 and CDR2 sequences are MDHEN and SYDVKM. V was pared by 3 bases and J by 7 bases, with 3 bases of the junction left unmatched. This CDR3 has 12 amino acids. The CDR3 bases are TGTGCCAGCAGTTTGGGAGGGTTGGAGCAGTACGTC. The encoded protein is CASSLGGLEQYV.

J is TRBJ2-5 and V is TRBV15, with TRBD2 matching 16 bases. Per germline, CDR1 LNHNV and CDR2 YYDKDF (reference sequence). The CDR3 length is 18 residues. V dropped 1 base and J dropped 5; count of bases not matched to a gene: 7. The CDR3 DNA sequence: TGTGCCACCAGCAGAGTCCGGGGGACTAGCGGGGGGGCTGAGACCCAGTACTTC. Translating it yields CATSRVRGTSGGAETQYF.

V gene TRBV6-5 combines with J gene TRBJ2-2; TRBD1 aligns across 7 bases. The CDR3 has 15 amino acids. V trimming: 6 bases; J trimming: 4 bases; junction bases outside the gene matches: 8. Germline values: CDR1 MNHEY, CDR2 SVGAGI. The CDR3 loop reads CASRPTGLGTGELFF. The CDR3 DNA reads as TGTGCCAGCAGGCCGACAGGGCTAGGCACCGGGGAGCTGTTTTTT.